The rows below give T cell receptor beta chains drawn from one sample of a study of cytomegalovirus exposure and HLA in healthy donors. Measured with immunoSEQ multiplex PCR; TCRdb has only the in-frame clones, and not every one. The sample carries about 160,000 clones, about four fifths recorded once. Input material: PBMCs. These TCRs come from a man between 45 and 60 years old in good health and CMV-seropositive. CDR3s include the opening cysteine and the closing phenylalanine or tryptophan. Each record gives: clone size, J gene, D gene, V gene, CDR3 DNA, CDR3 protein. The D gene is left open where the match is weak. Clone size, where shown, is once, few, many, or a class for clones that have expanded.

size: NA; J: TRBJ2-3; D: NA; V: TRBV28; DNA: TGTGCCAGCACCCCAGGGGACCGACCCAGCACAGATACGCAGTATTTT; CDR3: CASTPGDRPSTDTQYF
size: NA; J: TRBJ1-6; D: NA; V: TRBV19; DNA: TGTGCCAGTACGAGCGCTAATAATTCACCCCTCCACTTT; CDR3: CASTSANNSPLHF
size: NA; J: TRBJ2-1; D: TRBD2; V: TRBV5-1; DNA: TGCGCCAGCAGCCAAGCGGGAGGGATGCTAAACAATGAGCAGTTCTTC; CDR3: CASSQAGGMLNNEQFF
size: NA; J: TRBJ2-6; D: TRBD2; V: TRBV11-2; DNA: TGTGCCAGCAGCTTAGTGGCGGGAGCCCTCTCTGGGGCCAACGTCCTGACTTTC; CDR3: CASSLVAGALSGANVLTF
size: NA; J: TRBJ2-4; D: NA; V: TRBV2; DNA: TGTGCCAGCAGTACTAGAGACATTCAGTACTTC; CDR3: CASSTRDIQYF
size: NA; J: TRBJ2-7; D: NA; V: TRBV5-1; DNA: TGCGCCAGCAGCTTGGGGTCAGGGGCCTACGAGCAGTACTTC; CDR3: CASSLGSGAYEQYF
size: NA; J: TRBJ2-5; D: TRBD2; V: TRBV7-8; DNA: TGTGCCAGCAGCTTTTTGACTAGCGCCCAAGAGACCCAGTACTTC; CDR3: CASSFLTSAQETQYF
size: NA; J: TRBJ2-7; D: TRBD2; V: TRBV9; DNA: TGTGCCAGCAGCGCCGGGACTAGCGGGAGTTCCGAGCAGTACTTC; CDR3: CASSAGTSGSSEQYF
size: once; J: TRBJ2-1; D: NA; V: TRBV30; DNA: TGTGCCTGGAGTGTAGGCCTAGCATACAATGAGCAGTTCTTC; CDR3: CAWSVGLAYNEQFF
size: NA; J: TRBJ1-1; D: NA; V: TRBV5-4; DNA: TGTGCCAGCAGCCCTACCGCGGACACCGAAGCTTTCTTT; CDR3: CASSPTADTEAFF
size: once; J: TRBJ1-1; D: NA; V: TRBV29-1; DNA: TGCAGCGTCATGACTCGTCCCGCTGCTTTCTTT; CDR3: CSVMTRPAAFF
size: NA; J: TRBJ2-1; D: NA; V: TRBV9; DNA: TGTGCCAGCAGCGTCGCAGGGAAGAATGAGCAGTTCTTC; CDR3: CASSVAGKNEQFF
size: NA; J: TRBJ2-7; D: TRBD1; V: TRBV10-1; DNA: TGCGCCAGCAGTGACGGACAGGCCGAGCAGTACTTC; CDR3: CASSDGQAEQYF
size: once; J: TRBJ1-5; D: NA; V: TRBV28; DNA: TGTGCCAGCAGTTCGATGGGCCACTTGAATCAGCCCCAGCATTTT; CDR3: CASSSMGHLNQPQHF
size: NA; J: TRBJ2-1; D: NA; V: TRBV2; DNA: TGTGCCAGCAGAGGGGGCTCCTACAATGAGCAGTTCTTC; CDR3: CASRGGSYNEQFF
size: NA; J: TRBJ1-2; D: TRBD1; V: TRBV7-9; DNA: TGTGCCAGCAGCCCGGGGACAGGATATGGCTACACCTTC; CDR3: CASSPGTGYGYTF
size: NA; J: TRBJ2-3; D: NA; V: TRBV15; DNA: TGTGCCACCAAGGTAGCGGACATCACAGATACGCAGTATTTT; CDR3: CATKVADITDTQYF
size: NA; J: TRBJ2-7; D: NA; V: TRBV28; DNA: TGTGCCAGCAGTTTTCCTATAGCGTACGAGCAGTACTTC; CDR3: CASSFPIAYEQYF
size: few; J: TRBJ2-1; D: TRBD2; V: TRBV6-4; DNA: TGTGCCAGCAGTGAGACGGGAGGAGTGGATGAGCAGTTCTTC; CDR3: CASSETGGVDEQFF
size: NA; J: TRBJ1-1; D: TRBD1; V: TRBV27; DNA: TGTGCCAGCAGCCCTTCGACAGGGGATCTCTCCACTGAAGCTTTCTTT; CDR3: CASSPSTGDLSTEAFF
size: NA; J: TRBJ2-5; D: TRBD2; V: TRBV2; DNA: TGTGCCAGCAGTGAAAGCGGGAGGGCCGCAGAGACCCAGTACTTC; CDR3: CASSESGRAAETQYF
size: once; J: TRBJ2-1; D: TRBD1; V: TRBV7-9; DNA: TGTTCCAGCAGCTTAAAAGGGGGCCCCTACAATGAGCAGTTCTTC; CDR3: CSSSLKGGPYNEQFF
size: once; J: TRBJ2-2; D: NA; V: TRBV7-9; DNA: TGTGCCAGCAGCTTATGGGGGGAAGTGAACACCGGGGAGCTGTTTTTT; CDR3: CASSLWGEVNTGELFF
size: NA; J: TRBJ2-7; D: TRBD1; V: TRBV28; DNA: TGTGCCAGCAGTTCTCCGCGGGACAGGAGCACCTACGAGCAGTACTTC; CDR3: CASSSPRDRSTYEQYF
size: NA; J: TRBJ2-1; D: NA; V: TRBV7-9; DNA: TGTGCCAGCAGCCCGAGCGGAGAGGGTACCGTCGGGCAGTTCTTC; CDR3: CASSPSGEGTVGQFF
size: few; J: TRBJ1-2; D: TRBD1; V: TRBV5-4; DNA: TGTGCCAGCAGCTTGCCAGGGGGCGCATATGGCTACACCTTC; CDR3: CASSLPGGAYGYTF
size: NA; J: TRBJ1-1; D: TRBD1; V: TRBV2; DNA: TGTGCCAGCATCAGACAGGGTGGAGGCACTGAAGCTTTCTTT; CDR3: CASIRQGGGTEAFF
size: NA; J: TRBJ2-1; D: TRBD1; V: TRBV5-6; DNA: TGTGCCAGCAGCGCGTTAGGGACAGGGGATATAGATGAGCAGTTCTTC; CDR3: CASSALGTGDIDEQFF
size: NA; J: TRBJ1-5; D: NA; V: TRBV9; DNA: TGTGCCAGCATAGCCCGACAGGCCGGCAATCAGCCCCAGCATTTT; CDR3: CASIARQAGNQPQHF
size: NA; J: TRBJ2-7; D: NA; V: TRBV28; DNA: TGTGCCAGCAGTTTAGATGGCTACACAGCCTACGAGCAGTACTTC; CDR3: CASSLDGYTAYEQYF
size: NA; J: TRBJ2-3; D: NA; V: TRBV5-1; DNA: TGCGCCAGCAGCCTTTCCCAGGGTGGGGCAGATACGCAGTATTTT; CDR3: CASSLSQGGADTQYF
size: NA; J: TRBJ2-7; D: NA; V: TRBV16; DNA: TGTGCCAGCAGCCAATCGGGGACATTCTACGAGCAGTACTTC; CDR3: CASSQSGTFYEQYF
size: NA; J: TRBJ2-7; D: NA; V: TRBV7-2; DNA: TGTGCCAGCAGCATTCTCTACGAGCAGTACTTC; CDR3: CASSILYEQYF
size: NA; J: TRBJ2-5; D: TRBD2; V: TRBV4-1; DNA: TGCGCCAGCAGCCAATGGCAGGGACTAGGGGTAGAGACCCAGTACTTC; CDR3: CASSQWQGLGVETQYF
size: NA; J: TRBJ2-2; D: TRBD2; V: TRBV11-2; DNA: TGTGCCAGCAGCGCGGGGGGGAGCGCCGGGGAGCTGTTTTTT; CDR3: CASSAGGSAGELFF
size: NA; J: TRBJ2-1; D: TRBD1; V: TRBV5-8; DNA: TGTGCCAGCAGCGCCGGACAGGGCAATGAGCAGTTCTTC; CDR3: CASSAGQGNEQFF
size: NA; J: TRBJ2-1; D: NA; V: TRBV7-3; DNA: TGTGCCAGCAGCTCTTCACCACCAGCTGGGCCGTTCTTC; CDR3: CASSSSPPAGPFF
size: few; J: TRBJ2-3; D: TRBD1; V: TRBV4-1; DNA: TGCGCCAGCAGCCAAGATCTAGGGGGCCTAAGCACAGATACGCAGTATTTT; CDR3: CASSQDLGGLSTDTQYF
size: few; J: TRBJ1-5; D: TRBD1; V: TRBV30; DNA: TGTGCCTGGAGTGGGAGCAGGGGGCCGGCTCAGCCCCAGCATTTT; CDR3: CAWSGSRGPAQPQHF
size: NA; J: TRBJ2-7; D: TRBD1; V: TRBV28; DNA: TGTGCCAGCAGTCAAAGCTCGACAGGGTTCTACGAGCAGTACTTC; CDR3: CASSQSSTGFYEQYF
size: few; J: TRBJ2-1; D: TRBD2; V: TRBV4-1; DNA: TGCGCCAGCAGCCAAGCCGACGCGGCGGGAGGGGAGCAGTTCTTC; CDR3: CASSQADAAGGEQFF
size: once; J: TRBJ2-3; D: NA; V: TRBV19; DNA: TGTGCCAGTAGTATGACCAGGGCCCTAAGCACAGATACGCAGTATTTT; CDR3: CASSMTRALSTDTQYF
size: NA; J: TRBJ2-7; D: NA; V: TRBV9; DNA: TGTGCCAGCAGCCCAGGTCTACTAGCTGATTCCTACGAGCAGTACTTC; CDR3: CASSPGLLADSYEQYF
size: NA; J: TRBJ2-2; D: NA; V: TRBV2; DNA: TGTGCCAGCAGCCAGGCGGGATACACCGGGGAGCTGTTTTTT; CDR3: CASSQAGYTGELFF
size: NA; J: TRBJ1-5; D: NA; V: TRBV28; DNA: TGTGCCAGCAGTCACCGGTCGCCCCAGCATTTT; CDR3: CASSHRSPQHF
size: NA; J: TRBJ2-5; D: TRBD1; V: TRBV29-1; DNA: TGCAGCGTTGCAGGGGGCCAAGAGACCCAGTACTTC; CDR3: CSVAGGQETQYF
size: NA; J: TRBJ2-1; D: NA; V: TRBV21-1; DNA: TGTGCCAGCAGCAAAGCGGGGGGGGATAAGCAGTTCTTC; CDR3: CASSKAGGDKQFF
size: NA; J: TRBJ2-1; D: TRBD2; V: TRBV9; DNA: TGTGCCAGCAGCTCCCGAGGGACGACTAGCGGAGTGGGATTCAATGAGCAGTTCTTC; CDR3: CASSSRGTTSGVGFNEQFF
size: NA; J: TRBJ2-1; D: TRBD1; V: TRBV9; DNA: TGTGCCAGCAGCGTAGGTTCAGGGACAGGGTTTTACAATGAGCAGTTCTTC; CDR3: CASSVGSGTGFYNEQFF
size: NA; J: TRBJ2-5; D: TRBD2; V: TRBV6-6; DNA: TGTGCCAGCAGTTCGGCTGGGGCGGGAGGAGGTGAGACCCAGTACTTC; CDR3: CASSSAGAGGGETQYF
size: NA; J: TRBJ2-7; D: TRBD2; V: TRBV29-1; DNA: TGCAGCGTTGAAGTAGGGACTAGTTCCTACGAGCAGTACTTC; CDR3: CSVEVGTSSYEQYF